A selection of T cell receptor beta chains follows, all from one sample in a study of shared clonotypes between healthy human individuals. Sequencing used immunoSEQ multiplex PCR; TCRdb keeps in-frame clones, though not all of them. Counted here are more than 2 million clones, approximately 94% occurring once; the ten biggest clones make up around 1.1%. Sequenced: naive CD8+ T cells sorted from blood. These receptors all stem from a man between 18 and 29 years old in good health. The CDR3 runs from the conserved cysteine through the conserved F or W. Each record gives: J gene, V gene, CDR3 protein.

>TRBJ1-1|TRBV2
CASSDSWGYTEAFF
>TRBJ2-7|TRBV11-2
CASSYNRQGAYEQYF
>TRBJ1-1|TRBV19
CASSPSGGAEAFF
>TRBJ2-7|TRBV9
CASSPAGGTYEQYF
>TRBJ2-7|TRBV9
CASSVEGVDSYEQYF
>TRBJ2-7|TRBV4-2
CASSQAPAASYEQYF
>TRBJ1-4|TRBV4-1
CASSPGLWLFF
>TRBJ1-1|TRBV9
CASSTGTLNTEAFF
>TRBJ1-1|TRBV30
CAWSEGGSEAFF
>TRBJ2-2|TRBV10-2
CASSEGDSPGELFF
>TRBJ2-7|TRBV28
CASSVPGALEQYF
>TRBJ2-2|TRBV25-1
CASISGTVTGELFF
>TRBJ1-5|TRBV28
CASRLTGGNQPQHF
>TRBJ2-5|TRBV7-2
CASSSTGEWDPQYF
>TRBJ1-6|TRBV27
CASSFSSYSYNSPLHF
>TRBJ1-2|TRBV29-1
CSVDPGVDLNYGYTF
>TRBJ2-7|TRBV4-3
CASSQDLGSETYEQYF
>TRBJ2-7|TRBV30
CAWSEKGAPLEQYF
>TRBJ2-1|TRBV27
CASSPQDHSYNEQFF
>TRBJ1-1|TRBV19
CASSIGTVSDTEAFF
>TRBJ2-7|TRBV27
CASSPSLGGLSYEQYF
>TRBJ2-3|TRBV10-1
CASSDTIGSPTDTQYF
>TRBJ2-6|TRBV9
CASTRRGASDNVLTF
>TRBJ2-7|TRBV18
CASSPGGGSSWEQYF
>TRBJ1-5|TRBV19
CASSDFRVGNQPQHF
>TRBJ2-7|TRBV10-3
CAISGLAGGQPSSYEQYF
>TRBJ2-5|TRBV5-1
CASSWTTTGTYQETQYF
>TRBJ2-5|TRBV6-5
CASSPLFGPQETQYF
>TRBJ2-7|TRBV30
CAWTTGSSYEQYF
>TRBJ2-7|TRBV9
CASSSAGTGGEQYF
>TRBJ2-2|TRBV9
CASSVEWSRGPAGELFF
>TRBJ1-1|TRBV7-2
CASSSGQGVGTEAFF
>TRBJ2-7|TRBV5-4
CASSSDLISSYEQYF
>TRBJ1-5|TRBV6-5
CASSPDDYSNQPQHF
>TRBJ1-1|TRBV19
CASTPGIVNTEAFF